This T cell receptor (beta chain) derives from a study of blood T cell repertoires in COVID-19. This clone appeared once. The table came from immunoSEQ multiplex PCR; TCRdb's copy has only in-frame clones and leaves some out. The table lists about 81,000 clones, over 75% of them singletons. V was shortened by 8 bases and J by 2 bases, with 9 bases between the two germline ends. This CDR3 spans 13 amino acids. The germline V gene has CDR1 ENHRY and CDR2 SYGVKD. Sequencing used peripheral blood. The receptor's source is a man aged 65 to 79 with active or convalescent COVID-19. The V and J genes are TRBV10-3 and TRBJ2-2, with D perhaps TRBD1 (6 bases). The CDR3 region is CAIRDTNTGELFF. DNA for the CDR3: TGTGCCATCCGGGACACCAACACCGGGGAGCTGTTTTTT.